Given below is one T cell receptor beta chain in context. The CDR3 has 15 residues. Germline assignment: CDR1 GTSNPN and CDR2 SVGIG (reference sequence). The V gene lost 0 bases and the J gene lost 4 bases, with 13 bases spanning the gap. Documented treatment: over 15 received Ad26.COV2.S at low or high dose, single or two shots; 5 received placebo; per-sample allocation not given. Each sample was drawn 63 days after the first injection (of vaccine or placebo). This sample was taken from a study of Ad26.COV2.S vaccination and SARS-CoV-2 variants. Only in-frame clones appear in the TCRdb table, and some are missing; sequencing was by immunoSEQ multiplex PCR. The sample lists 410,000 or so clones, approximately 92% occurring once.

The chain is built from TRBV30 and TRBJ1-5; no definite D call. This sample comprised peripheral blood, obtained in a trial of Ad26.COV2.S vaccine versus placebo. The receptor's source is a person between 18 and 59 years old who received the Ad26.COV2.S COVID-19 vaccine or a placebo. This chain's CDR3 is CAWSVRGLRNQPQHF. CDR3 DNA: TGTGCCTGGAGTGTACGAGGGTTAAGAAATCAGCCCCAGCATTTT.